Included here is one T cell receptor (beta chain) sequence, with context. Its target is unknown. The method was immunoSEQ multiplex PCR; TCRdb's version includes in-frame clones alone and lacks a portion of them. In the table there are 55,000 to 80,000 clones, about nine tenths of which are singletons. This sample stems from a study of OX40 agonist ivuxolimab in advanced cancers. Study-wide points: Compared with CD4+, CD8+ T cells on average had more expanded clones.

This clonotype originated in an adult with an advanced solid tumor such as melanoma, head and neck, liver or kidney cancer. The specimen was CD4+ or CD8+ T cells sorted from blood, collected in a trial of the OX40 agonist ivuxolimab.

CDR3 bases: TGTGCCAGCAGCCAAGATTGGGCCAGGGGCTATGGCTACACCTTC. It is translated as CASSQDWARGYGYTF. The chain links TRBV4-2 to TRBJ1-2, with TRBD1 as a possible D gene (6 bases). Germline V lookup: CDR1 LGHNA, CDR2 YNFKEQ. The CDR3 extends over 15 amino acids. Deletions cut 0 bases from V and 4 bases from J, with 12 bases between.